This TCR beta chain was identified in a study of Ad26.COV2.S vaccination and SARS-CoV-2 variants. Study in general: Donor joined the COV1001 Ad26.COV2.S trial arm. Intramuscular Ad26.COV2.S at 5x10^10 or 1x10^11 viral particles.

The CDR3 covers 13 residues. Trimming pared 1 base from V and 1 base from J, leaving 7 bases between. Per germline, CDR1 GTSNPN and CDR2 SVGIG (reference sequence). Stated treatment: some 19 received Ad26.COV2.S at low or high dose, single or two shots; several received placebo; per-sample allocation not given. Specimens were obtained on day 63 following the first vaccine or placebo injection. Using immunoSEQ multiplex PCR, the repertoire was profiled, and TCRdb retains in-frame clones only, with some absent. The table lists roughly 680,000 clones, roughly 90% of them singletons. The clonotype originates from a person between 18 and 65 years old who received the Ad26.COV2.S COVID-19 vaccine or a placebo. The starting material was peripheral blood, obtained in a trial of Ad26.COV2.S vaccine versus placebo. The V call is TRBV30, the J call TRBJ1-1; D perhaps matches TRBD1 (5 bases). Here the CDR3 reads CAWSGTSNTEAFF. The CDR3 nucleotides are TGTGCCTGGAGTGGGACATCGAACACTGAAGCTTTCTTT.